Below, 10 T cell receptor beta chains from the same sample are listed, as sequenced in a study of T cell clonality in common variable immunodeficiency. Study-wide findings and caveats: In common variable immunodeficiency, TCR beta chains reportedly carried fewer deletions and N-nucleotide insertions.

These receptors have no identified antigens. The method was immunoSEQ multiplex PCR; TCRdb's version includes in-frame clones alone and lacks a portion of them. The sample yields 5,500 to 9,000 clones, without any singletons. The sample comprised peripheral blood mononuclear cells. Source of these receptors: a human donor with common variable immunodeficiency.

By share, this clone ranks as medium-sized. Coverage ceases 3 residues before the CDR3 finishes, and the germline J gene fills in the end. The chain couples TRBV20-1 to TRBJ2-1; 7 nucleotides match TRBD2. The germline gives CDR1 DFQATT, CDR2 SNEGSKA (reference sequence). CDR3 length: 16 residues. The trim removed 0 bases at V and 6 bases at J, leaving 11 bases unmatched. The part of the CDR3 DNA that was read is TGCAGTGCTAGAGATCTCGCGGGAGTTATTTTCAATGAG. It encodes CSARDLAGVIFNE. The full CDR3 protein reads CSARDLAGVIFNEQFF.

This clone has a handful of counts. The CDR3 end falls 3 residues outside the read, so it is completed with the germline J gene. The chain is built from TRBV30 and TRBJ1-5; TRBD1 agrees at 8 bases. CDR1 GTSNPN and CDR2 SVGIG come from the germline V gene (reference sequence). J gave up 3 bases and V 3 bases, and 7 bases lay outside the gene matches. The CDR3 spans 15 residues. The CDR3 sequence: CAWRNRGSSNQPQHF. The CDR3 DNA, read in part, is TGTGCCTGGAGGAACAGGGGGTCTTCCAATCAGCCC.

This clone was observed a few times. The DNA ends 3 residues before the CDR3 does, and the rest of the CDR3 is filled in from the germline J gene. This sequence joins TRBV19 and TRBJ1-5; 10 positions match TRBD1. With V trimmed by 3 bases and J by 0 bases, 5 bases remained unmatched. The CDR3 totals 17 residues. Germline V gene lookup returns CDR1 LNHDA and CDR2 SQIVND (reference sequence). The sequenced CDR3 bases are TGTGCCAGTAGTATGGACAGGGGGATGATTAGCAATCAGCCC. It encodes CASSMDRGMISNQP. The full-length CDR3 reads as CASSMDRGMISNQPQHF.

By frequency in the sample, this clone is medium-sized (0.01 to 0.1%). The CDR3 is cut off 3 residues early in the read; its end comes from the germline J gene. V and J are TRBV20-1 and TRBJ2-5; a possible D gene is TRBD2 (5 bases). The length of the CDR3 is 14 residues. Germline lookup yields CDR1 DFQATT and CDR2 SNEGSKA (reference sequence). V shed 0 bases and J shed 1 base, with 9 bases lying between them. The sequenced part of the CDR3 DNA is TGCAGTGCTAGAGATCAGAGCGGCCAAGAGACC. Residues: CSARDQSGQET. From start to end, the CDR3 is CSARDQSGQETQYF.

A remark on this clone: The sequence runs out 3 residues before the end of the CDR3; the remainder is reconstructed from the germline J gene. The rearrangement links TRBV7-8 to TRBJ2-1; perhaps TRBD2 as D (5 bases). Germline V gives CDR1 SGHVS, CDR2 FQNEAQ. There are 14 residues in the CDR3. The V end lost 4 bases, the J end lost 4 bases, and 11 bases lay between the germline ends. This CDR3 is CASSSSRGYNEQFF. Incomplete CDR3 DNA: TGTGCCAGCAGCTCGTCGAGAGGGTACAATGAG.

Relative to its sample, this clone is medium-sized. The DNA ends 3 residues before the CDR3 does, and the rest of the CDR3 is filled in from the germline J gene. The chain has TRBV4-1 and TRBJ2-5; the D is unclear. Germline CDR1 reads MGHRA; CDR2 reads YSYEKL. The V end lost 0 bases, the J end lost 4 bases, and 9 bases lay between the germline ends. The CDR3 contains 14 residues. The covered CDR3 bases are TGCGCCAGCAGCCAAGAAGGTCGCCCAGAGACC. Its translation is CASSQEGRPET. The CDR3 in full is CASSQEGRPETQYF.

The chain's CDR3 is CAWSVEGAWYEQYF. The part of the CDR3 DNA that was read is TGTGCCTGGAGTGTGGAGGGCGCTTGGTACGAG. The gene calls are TRBV30 and TRBJ2-7, with D maybe TRBD2 (6 bases). The CDR3 end falls 3 residues outside the read, so it is completed with the germline J gene. This CDR3 comprises 14 residues. Trimming removed 0 bases from V and 4 bases from J, with 13 bases in between. Germline V gene lookup returns CDR1 GTSNPN and CDR2 SVGIG (reference sequence).

Of note for this clone: The sequenced fragment ends 3 residues before the CDR3 boundary, so the rest is inferred from the germline J gene. The chain joins TRBV19 to TRBJ2-1, with 8 bases fitting TRBD2. CDR3 length: 16 amino acids. V lost 0 bases and J lost 2; bases outside the gene matches: 3. Germline V gene lookup returns CDR1 LNHDA and CDR2 SQIVND (reference sequence). The CDR3 sequence: CASSIEAGATYNEQFF. CDR3 DNA (partial): TGTGCCAGTAGTATAGAAGCGGGAGCTACCTACAATGAG.

Worth noting for this clone: Coverage ceases 3 residues before the CDR3 finishes, and the germline J gene fills in the end. This rearrangement joins TRBV18 to TRBJ2-5; 7 bases match TRBD2. V lost 3 bases, J lost 4 bases, and 5 bases stayed unmatched. The V gene's germline CDR1 is KGHSH and CDR2 LQKENI. The CDR3 loop spans 14 amino acids. The CDR3 reads CASSPGGSSETQYF. CDR3 DNA, as far as it was read: TGTGCCAGCTCACCCGGCGGGAGTTCAGAGACC. The full variable domain, with the rest looked up from reference TRBV18 and TRBJ2-5, is NAGVMQNPRHLVRRRGQEARLRCSPMKGHSHVYWYRQLPEEGLKFMVYLQKENIIDESGMPKERFSAEFPKEGPSILRIQQVVRGDSAAYFCASSPGGSSETQYFGPGTRLLVL.

This clone was observed a handful of times. The observed sequence ends 3 residues before the CDR3 terminus, with the missing tail filled in from the germline J gene. The chain carries TRBV7-9 and TRBJ2-7, with 8 bases matching TRBD1. From germline, CDR1 is SEHNR and CDR2 FQNEAQ (reference sequence). The CDR3 is 15 amino acids. With V trimmed by 4 bases and J by 2 bases, 7 bases remained unmatched. The sequenced part of the CDR3 DNA is TGTGCCAGCAGCTCAAGGACAGGGTCTCCCTACGAG. It specifies CASSSRTGSPYE. The full CDR3 is CASSSRTGSPYEQYF.